These 26 T cell receptor beta chains came from one sample sequenced in a study of T-cell reconstitution after alpha-beta-depleted transplantation in children. A TCRbeta library incorporating unique molecular identifiers was prepared. TCRdb ran MiXCR on the PCR reads and lists one entry per CDR3 protein. The top ten hold around 0.79% of the sample, which has 600,000 to 800,000 distinct CDR3 sequences, roughly 14% seen once. This specimen was PBMCs, taken before TCRalphabeta/CD19-depleted stem cell transplant. These receptors were collected from a girl aged 2 to 10 with congenital amegakaryocytic thrombocytopenia, due to receive a stem cell transplant.

This chain links TRBV5-5 with TRBJ1-1; D unresolved. CDR1 is SGHKS, CDR2 YYEKEE, per germline (reference sequence). V was cut by 0 bases and J by 10 bases, with 7 bases left in between. CDR3 length: 11 amino acids. This CDR3 is CASSLGILAFF. The CDR3 DNA reads TGTGCCAGCAGCTTGGGCATCCTAGCTTTCTTT.

The V and J genes are TRBV4-1 and TRBJ2-3; D not certain. The CDR3 extends over 16 amino acids. Trimming stripped 1 base from V and 0 bases from J, with 11 bases between. The V gene's germline CDR1 is MGHRA and CDR2 YSYEKL. The CDR3 here is CASSQVKGSSTDTQYF. CDR3 bases: TGCGCCAGCAGCCAAGTTAAGGGATCTAGCACAGATACGCAGTATTTT.

V and J are TRBV30 and TRBJ2-1; D is perhaps TRBD2 (5 bases). V dropped 2 bases and J dropped 2 bases, with 19 bases sitting between them. Germline-derived CDR1 and CDR2 are GTSNPN and SVGIG (reference sequence). The CDR3 runs to 17 residues. As DNA, the CDR3 is TGTGCCTGGAGTTTAACTCCTAAGCGGTTTACCTACAATGAGCAGTTCTTC. Its translation is CAWSLTPKRFTYNEQFF.

The genes are TRBV12-3 or TRBV12-4 and TRBJ2-3, with a weak D call TRBD2 (5 bases). The length of the CDR3 is 18 residues. Trimming stripped 7 bases from V and 4 bases from J, with 27 bases between. Here the CDR3 reads CASNHEGRGQTNADTQYF. CDR3 bases: TGTGCCAGCAACCATGAGGGCCGGGGTCAGACGAACGCAGATACGCAGTATTTT.

There are a few counts of this clonotype. The chain joins TRBV10-3 to TRBJ2-5; 8 bases are a match to TRBD2. Germline V gives CDR1 ENHRY, CDR2 SYGVKD. The CDR3 loop spans 16 amino acids. Trimming took 3 bases from V and 2 from J; bases not matched to a gene: 8. CDR3 protein: CAISETPRGGQETQYF. The CDR3 DNA follows: TGTGCCATCAGTGAAACACCTCGGGGGGGGCAAGAGACCCAGTACTTC.

In its sample, this clonotype was seen many times. The rearrangement joins TRBV20-1 to TRBJ2-1; 7 positions match TRBD2. CDR1 and CDR2 from the germline V gene are DFQATT and SNEGSKA (reference sequence). The CDR3 runs 12 residues. The ends lost 5 bases at V and 4 bases at J; junction bases unmatched: 2. In nucleotides, the CDR3 is TGCAGTGCTCCCGGGGGGTACAATGAGCAGTTCTTC. Amino acid sequence: CSAPGGYNEQFF.

This clonotype was detected only a few times. The J gene is TRBJ2-3, the V gene TRBV29-1, with D hard to call. V was pared by 4 bases and J by 1 base, with 6 bases between. Germline assignment: CDR1 SQVTM and CDR2 ANQGSEA. The CDR3 has 12 amino acids. CDR3 sequence reads: CSVVPGTDTQYF. CDR3 DNA sequence: TGCAGCGTTGTACCGGGCACAGATACGCAGTATTTT.

The rearrangement uses TRBV27 and TRBJ2-7; the D gene is possibly TRBD1 (5 bases). The length of the CDR3 is 15 residues. Germline V gene lookup returns CDR1 MNHEY and CDR2 SMNVEV (reference sequence). V dropped 2 bases and J dropped 1 base, with 12 bases sitting between them. The CDR3 DNA reads TGTGCCAGCAGTTTAGATGGGGCCGATTCCTACGAGCAGTACTTC. Translation: CASSLDGADSYEQYF.

Here the CDR3 DNA reads TGCGCCAGCAGCCAACTGGTAGCCGCCACAGATACGCAGTATTTT. It codes for CASSQLVAATDTQYF. The chain is built from TRBV4-1 and TRBJ2-3, with no clear D. Germline V CDR1 and CDR2: MGHRA, YSYEKL. V shed 2 bases and J shed 2 bases, with 11 bases lying between them. The CDR3 loop spans 15 amino acids.

The rearrangement joins TRBV6-1 to TRBJ2-1, with 14 bases aligning to TRBD2. From germline, CDR1 is MNHNS and CDR2 SASEGT. CDR3 size: 17 residues. The J segment lost 5 bases and the V segment lost 6 bases, leaving 9 bases of the junction unmatched. The CDR3 is CASSRLAGGSGDNEQFF. Written as DNA, the CDR3 is TGTGCCAGCAGCCGACTAGCGGGAGGGTCAGGCGACAATGAGCAGTTCTTC.

At least ten counts were recorded for this clonotype. V gene TRBV29-1 combines with J gene TRBJ2-1; 10 bases agree with TRBD2. The CDR3 length is 15 residues. V gave up 3 bases and J gave up 7 bases; unmatched junction bases: 9. In germline, CDR1 is SQVTM, CDR2 ANQGSEA. The CDR3 reads CSVDQREGSWNEQFF. In DNA, the CDR3 is TGCAGCGTTGATCAGCGGGAGGGCTCATGGAATGAGCAGTTCTTC.

This clonotype was observed many times. The rearrangement joins TRBV3-1 to TRBJ2-4; D might be TRBD1 or TRBD2, each matching 5 bases. The germline V gene has CDR1 LGHDT and CDR2 YNNKEL (reference sequence). The CDR3 totals 17 residues. V was cut by 3 bases and J by 2 bases, with 17 bases left in between. The CDR3 region has the DNA TGTGCCAGCAGCCAGAACTTATGGGACCATTCCAAAAACATTCAGTACTTC. Its translation: CASSQNLWDHSKNIQYF. Filled out from reference TRBV3-1 and TRBJ2-4, the complete variable domain reads DTAVSQTPKYLVTQMGNDKSIKCEQNLGHDTMYWYKQDSKKFLKIMFSYNNKELIINETVPNRFSPKSPDKAHLNLHINSLELGDSAVYFCASSQNLWDHSKNIQYFGAGTRLSVL.

With regard to this clonotype: Because the CDR3 is missing its conserved closing phenylalanine or tryptophan, this is likely a read error. This chain connects TRBV10-3 to TRBJ1-1; no firm D call. There are 13 residues in the CDR3. Trimming took off 0 bases at V and 5 bases at J, with 7 bases between the two ends. The germline CDR1 and CDR2 sequences are ENHRY and SYGVKD. The CDR3 DNA reads as TGTGCCATCAGTGAGTCCGCCTGGACTGAAGCTTTCTTA. Protein sequence: CAISESAWTEAFL.

Regarding this clonotype: An end of the junction differs from the germline gene, which may be a read error. The CDR3 DNA reads as TGTGCCAGCAGCGAAGGTAGTAGTCCCGGGGAGCTGTTTTTT. It translates to CASSEGSSPGELFF. The chain recombines TRBV2 with TRBJ2-2; D is unclear. The CDR3 consists of 14 residues. The germline V gene encodes CDR1 SNHLY and CDR2 FYNNEI.

The sample holds a few counts of this clonotype. J is TRBJ1-1 and V is TRBV10-3; D is ambiguous. Trimming cost V 3 bases and J 10 bases, with 9 bases left between them. This CDR3 region has 11 residues. In germline, CDR1 is ENHRY, CDR2 SYGVKD. DNA of the CDR3: TGTGCCATCAGTGATCAGGAAGCAGCTTTCTTT. Its protein product is CAISDQEAAFF.

This clonotype came up many times. V gene TRBV20-1 combines with J gene TRBJ2-1; D unclear. Germline-derived CDR1 and CDR2 are DFQATT and SNEGSKA (reference sequence). The CDR3 is 15 residues long. V lost 0 bases, J lost 0 bases, and 9 bases lay in between. Written as DNA, the CDR3 is TGCAGTGCTAGAGATTATGGCCTCTCCTACAATGAGCAGTTCTTC. Protein product: CSARDYGLSYNEQFF.

About this clonotype itself: This likely comes from a read error, as the CDR3 has no conserved phenylalanine or tryptophan at its end. The CDR3, as DNA: TGCAGTGCCTTGGGGCGGGAAGCAGACACGCAGTATTAT. Translation gives CSALGREADTQYY. The chain is built from TRBV20-1 and TRBJ2-3, with D maybe TRBD2 (6 bases). CDR1 is DFQATT and CDR2 is SNEGSKA in the germline V gene (reference sequence). The CDR3 has 13 residues.

This clonotype has ten or more counts. The V call is TRBV27, the J call TRBJ2-7; D is unresolved. The CDR3 extends over 15 amino acids. CDR1 MNHEY and CDR2 SMNVEV come from the germline V gene (reference sequence). Trimming removed 7 bases at V and 2 bases at J, with 18 bases between. This chain's CDR3 is CASISLGSLPYEQYF. DNA of the CDR3: TGTGCCAGCATCTCCTTGGGGTCGCTCCCCTACGAGCAGTACTTC.

This clonotype was picked up many times. This chain uses TRBV20-1 with TRBJ1-5, with D unclear. V lost 0 bases and J 1 base, leaving 10 bases between the germline ends. The CDR3 sequence is 15 residues long. CDR1 is DFQATT, CDR2 SNEGSKA, per germline (reference sequence). This CDR3 reads CSARDLSVSNQPQHF. DNA of the CDR3: TGCAGTGCTAGAGATCTTTCGGTGAGCAATCAGCCCCAGCATTTT.

Ten or more counts support this clonotype. This chain connects TRBV27 to TRBJ1-3; 8 positions match TRBD1. Trimming cost V 5 bases and J 4 bases; bases outside gene matches: 7. Germline CDR1 and CDR2: MNHEY and SMNVEV (reference sequence). This CDR3 is built from 15 residues. CDR3 nucleotides: TGTGCCAGCAGTACAGGACAGGGTATCGGAAACACCATATATTTT. Translation gives CASSTGQGIGNTIYF.

This clonotype was seen many times. This sequence joins TRBV29-1 and TRBJ2-7; D call uncertain. The germline V and J ends were trimmed by 7 bases and 4 bases, with 14 bases remaining between them. Germline V CDR1 and CDR2: SQVTM, ANQGSEA. The CDR3 contains 12 residues. DNA for the CDR3: TGCAGCGCCCGAATCCAGAGTTACGAGCAGTACTTC. It translates to CSARIQSYEQYF.

The chain has TRBV29-1 and TRBJ2-1; 10 positions agree with TRBD2. Germline CDR1 and CDR2: SQVTM and ANQGSEA. The CDR3 sequence is 14 residues long. The V and J ends lost 6 bases and 5 bases, in that order; junction bases with no gene match: 7. The CDR3 reads CSVNLAGENNEQFF. The CDR3 region has the DNA TGCAGCGTGAATCTAGCGGGAGAAAACAATGAGCAGTTCTTC.

Many counts were recorded for this clonotype. The chain links TRBV6-1 to TRBJ2-3; D might be TRBD2 (6 bases). Germline V gives CDR1 MNHNS, CDR2 SASEGT. CDR3 length: 13 residues. The V end was cut by 7 bases, the J end by 2 bases, with 10 bases between. The CDR3 nucleotides are TGTGCCAGCACCCCGGGGGACACAGATACGCAGTATTTT. Translation: CASTPGDTDTQYF.

The CDR3 reads CASSKGQGFSGNTIYF. CDR3 bases: TGTGCCAGCAGCAAAGGACAGGGATTCTCTGGAAACACCATATATTTT. The chain has TRBV21-1 and TRBJ1-3; the table's D gene call, TRBD1, was not cross checked with the DNA. TRBV21-1 is listed as a pseudogene. This CDR3 has 16 residues.

With respect to this clonotype: One junction end disagrees with the germline gene, perhaps due to a read error. This rearrangement joins TRBV30 to TRBJ2-5; D not certain. Germline CDR1 and CDR2: GTSNPN and SVGIG (reference sequence). The CDR3 contains 11 residues. The DNA for the CDR3 is TGTGCCTGGAGTGTAGAGCAGACCCAGTCCTTC. This encodes CAWSVEQTQSF.

The V call is TRBV30, the J call TRBJ2-3; TRBD2 aligns across 12 bases. The CDR3 totals 16 residues. Germline V CDR1 and CDR2: GTSNPN, SVGIG (reference sequence). J lost 2 bases, V lost 2 bases, and 5 bases had no gene match. CDR3 in amino acids: CAWSYRTSGNTDTQYF. The CDR3 nucleotides read TGTGCCTGGAGTTACCGGACTAGCGGGAACACAGATACGCAGTATTTT.